One sample yielded the 3 T cell receptor beta chains listed below, sequenced in a study of cytomegalovirus exposure and HLA in healthy donors. Libraries were prepared by immunoSEQ multiplex PCR; TCRdb keeps only in-frame clonotypes and omits some of them. The sample lists about 150,000 clones, roughly nine tenths occurring once. Material for sequencing was PBMCs. The origin of the receptors is a young woman in good health and CMV-seropositive.

The DNA of the CDR3 is TGTGCCAGCAGCATTCCTAGCGGGAGGAGCACAGATACGCAGTATTTT. This encodes CASSIPSGRSTDTQYF. The V and J genes are TRBV9 and TRBJ2-3; 11 nucleotides match TRBD2. Germline values: CDR1 SGDLS, CDR2 YYNGEE. The CDR3 is made up of 16 amino acids. Trimming at V came to 4 bases and at J to 0 bases, leaving 4 bases not matched to a gene.

V and J are TRBV18 and TRBJ2-3; D gene unclear. The CDR3 consists of 14 residues. CDR1 is KGHSH and CDR2 is LQKENI in the germline V gene. V was shortened by 10 bases and J by 0 bases, with 14 bases between the two germline ends. CDR3 loop: CATLTAGSTDTQYF. DNA for the CDR3: TGTGCCACCCTCACAGCCGGTAGCACAGATACGCAGTATTTT.

The V and J genes are TRBV27 and TRBJ2-1; the match to TRBD1 covers 10 bases. The CDR3 covers 16 residues. The germline V gene encodes CDR1 MNHEY and CDR2 SMNVEV (reference sequence). Trimming at V came to 5 bases and at J to 5 bases, leaving 9 bases not matched to a gene. The CDR3 loop is CASSRRSGTGDNEQFF. As DNA, the CDR3 is TGTGCCAGCAGTCGTCGTTCCGGGACAGGGGACAATGAGCAGTTCTTC.